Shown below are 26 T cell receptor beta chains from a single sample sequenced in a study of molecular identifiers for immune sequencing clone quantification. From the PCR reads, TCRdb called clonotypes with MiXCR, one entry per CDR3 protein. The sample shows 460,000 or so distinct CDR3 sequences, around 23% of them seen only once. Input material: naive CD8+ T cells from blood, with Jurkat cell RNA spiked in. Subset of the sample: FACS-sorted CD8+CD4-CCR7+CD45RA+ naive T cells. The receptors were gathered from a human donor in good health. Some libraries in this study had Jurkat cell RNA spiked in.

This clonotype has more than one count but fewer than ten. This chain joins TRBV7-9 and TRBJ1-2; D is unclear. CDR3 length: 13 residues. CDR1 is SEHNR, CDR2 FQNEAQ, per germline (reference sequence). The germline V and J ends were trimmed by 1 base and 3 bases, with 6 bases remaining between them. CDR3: CASSLGRDYGYTF. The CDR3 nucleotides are TGTGCCAGCAGCTTAGGACGGGACTATGGCTACACCTTC.

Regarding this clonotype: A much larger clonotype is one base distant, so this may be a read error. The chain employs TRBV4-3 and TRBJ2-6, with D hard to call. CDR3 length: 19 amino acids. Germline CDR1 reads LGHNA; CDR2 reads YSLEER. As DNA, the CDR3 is TGCGCCAGCTGCCAAGATCCGGCAGGCCTCTCCTCTGGGGCCAACGTCCTGACTTTC. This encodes CASCQDPAGLSSGANVLTF.

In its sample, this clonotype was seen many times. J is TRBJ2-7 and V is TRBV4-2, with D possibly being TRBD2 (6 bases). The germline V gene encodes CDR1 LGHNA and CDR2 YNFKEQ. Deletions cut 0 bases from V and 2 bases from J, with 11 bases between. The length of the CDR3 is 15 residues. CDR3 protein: CASSQDTRGTYEQYF. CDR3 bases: TGTGCCAGCAGCCAAGATACGCGGGGAACCTACGAGCAGTACTTC.

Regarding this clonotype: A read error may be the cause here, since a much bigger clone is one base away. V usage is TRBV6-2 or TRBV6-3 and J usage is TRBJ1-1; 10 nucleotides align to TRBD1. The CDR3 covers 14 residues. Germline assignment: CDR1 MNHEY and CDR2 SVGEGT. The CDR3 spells CASRGQGSNTAAFF. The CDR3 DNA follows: TGTGCCAGCAGGGGACAGGGGTCGAACACTGCAGCTTTCTTT.

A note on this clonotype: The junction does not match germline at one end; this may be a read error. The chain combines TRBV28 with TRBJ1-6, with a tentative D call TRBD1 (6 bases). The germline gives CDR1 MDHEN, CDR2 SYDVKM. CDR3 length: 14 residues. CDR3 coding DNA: TGTACCAGCAGTTTATCGGGGGCCGTGTCACCCCTCCACTTT. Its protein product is CTSSLSGAVSPLHF.

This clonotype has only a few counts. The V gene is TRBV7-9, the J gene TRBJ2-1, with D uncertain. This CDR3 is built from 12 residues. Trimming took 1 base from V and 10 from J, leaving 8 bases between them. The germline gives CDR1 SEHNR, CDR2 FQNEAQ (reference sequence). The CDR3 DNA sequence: TGTGCCAGCAGCTTAGTGCCCCAGGAGCAGTTCTTC. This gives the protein CASSLVPQEQFF.

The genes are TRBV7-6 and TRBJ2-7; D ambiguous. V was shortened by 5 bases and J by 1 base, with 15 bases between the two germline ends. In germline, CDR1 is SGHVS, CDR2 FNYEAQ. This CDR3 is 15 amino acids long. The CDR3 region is CASSRVTARSYEQYF. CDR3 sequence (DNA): TGTGCCAGCAGCCGGGTTACGGCACGGTCCTACGAGCAGTACTTC.

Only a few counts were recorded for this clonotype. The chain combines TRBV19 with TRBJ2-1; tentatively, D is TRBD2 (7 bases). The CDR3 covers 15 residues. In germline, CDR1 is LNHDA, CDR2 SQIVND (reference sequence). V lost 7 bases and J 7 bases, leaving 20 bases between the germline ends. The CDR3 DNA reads TGTGCCAGTACCCTCTTCGGGGGGCTATTTAATGAGCAGTTCTTC. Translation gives CASTLFGGLFNEQFF. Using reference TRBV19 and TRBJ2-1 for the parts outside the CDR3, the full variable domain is DGGITQSPKYLFRKEGQNVTLSCEQNLNHDAMYWYRQDPGQGLRLIYYSQIVNDFQKGDIAEGYSVSREKKESFPLTVTSAQKNPTAFYLCASTLFGGLFNEQFFGPGTRLTVL.

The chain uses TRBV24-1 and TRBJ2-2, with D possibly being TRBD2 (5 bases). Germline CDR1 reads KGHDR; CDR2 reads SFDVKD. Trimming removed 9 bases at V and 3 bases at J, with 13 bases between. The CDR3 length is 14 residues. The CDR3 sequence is CATQDWADTGELFF. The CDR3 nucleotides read TGTGCCACCCAGGACTGGGCGGACACCGGGGAGCTGTTTTTT.

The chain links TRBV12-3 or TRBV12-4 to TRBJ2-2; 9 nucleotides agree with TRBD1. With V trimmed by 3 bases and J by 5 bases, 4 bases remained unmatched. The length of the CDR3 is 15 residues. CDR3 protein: CASSFGQGLTGELFF. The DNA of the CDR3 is TGTGCCAGCAGTTTCGGACAGGGGTTGACCGGGGAGCTGTTTTTT.

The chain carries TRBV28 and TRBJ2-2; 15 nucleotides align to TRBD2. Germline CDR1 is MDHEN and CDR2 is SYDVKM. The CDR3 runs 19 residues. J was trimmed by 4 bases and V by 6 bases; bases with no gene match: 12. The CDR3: CASSTDPGLAGGSTGELFF. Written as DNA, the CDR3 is TGTGCCAGCAGCACAGACCCGGGACTAGCGGGAGGTAGCACCGGGGAGCTGTTTTTT. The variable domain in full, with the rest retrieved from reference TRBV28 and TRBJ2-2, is DVKVTQSSRYLVKRTGEKVFLECVQDMDHENMFWYRQDPGLGLRLIYFSYDVKMKEKGDIPEGYSVSREKKERFSLILESASTNQTSMYLCASSTDPGLAGGSTGELFFGEGSRLTVL.

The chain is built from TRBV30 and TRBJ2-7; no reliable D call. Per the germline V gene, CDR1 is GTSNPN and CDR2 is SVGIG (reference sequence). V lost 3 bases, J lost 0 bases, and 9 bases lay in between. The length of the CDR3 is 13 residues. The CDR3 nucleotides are TGTGCCTGGAGAGTAAGGAGCTCCTACGAGCAGTACTTC. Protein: CAWRVRSSYEQYF.

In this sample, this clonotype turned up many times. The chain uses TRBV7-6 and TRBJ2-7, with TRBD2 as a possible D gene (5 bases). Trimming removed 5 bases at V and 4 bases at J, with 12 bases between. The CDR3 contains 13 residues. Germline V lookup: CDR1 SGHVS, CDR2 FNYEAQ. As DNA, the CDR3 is TGTGCCAGCAGCCACAACGAGGGTTACGAGCAGTACTTC. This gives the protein CASSHNEGYEQYF.

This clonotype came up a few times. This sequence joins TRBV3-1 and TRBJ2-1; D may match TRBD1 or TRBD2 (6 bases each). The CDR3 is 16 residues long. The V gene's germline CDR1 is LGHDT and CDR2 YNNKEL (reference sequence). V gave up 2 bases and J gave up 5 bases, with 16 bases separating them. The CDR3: CASSQSWGATHNEQFF. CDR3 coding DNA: TGTGCCAGCAGCCAATCGTGGGGGGCAACGCACAATGAGCAGTTCTTC.

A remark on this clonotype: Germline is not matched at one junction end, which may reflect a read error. The CDR3 sequence: CASPGGGFRGLYSNQLQHF. The CDR3 coding sequence is TGTGCCAGCCCCGGGGGAGGGTTCCGGGGGCTCTATAGCAATCAGCTCCAGCATTTT. The chain couples TRBV19 to TRBJ1-5; a weak D match, TRBD1 (6 bases). Germline V gene lookup returns CDR1 LNHDA and CDR2 SQIVND (reference sequence). The CDR3 consists of 19 residues.

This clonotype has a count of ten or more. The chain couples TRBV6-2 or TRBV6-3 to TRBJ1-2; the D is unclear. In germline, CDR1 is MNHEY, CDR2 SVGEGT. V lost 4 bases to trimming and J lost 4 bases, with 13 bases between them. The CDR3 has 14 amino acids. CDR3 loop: CASSLTSNIYGYTF. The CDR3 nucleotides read TGTGCCAGCAGTTTAACGTCAAACATCTATGGCTACACCTTC.

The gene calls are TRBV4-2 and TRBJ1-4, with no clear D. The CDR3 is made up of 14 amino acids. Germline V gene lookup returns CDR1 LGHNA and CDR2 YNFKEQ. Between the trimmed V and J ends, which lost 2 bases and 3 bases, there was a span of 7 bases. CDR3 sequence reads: CASSQTSSNEKLFF. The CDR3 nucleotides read TGTGCCAGCAGCCAAACAAGTTCTAATGAAAAACTGTTTTTT.

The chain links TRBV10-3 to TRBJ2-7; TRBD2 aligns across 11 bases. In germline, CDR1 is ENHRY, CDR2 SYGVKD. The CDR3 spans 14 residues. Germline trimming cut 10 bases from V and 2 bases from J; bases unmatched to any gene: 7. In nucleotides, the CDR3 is TGTGCCACGATGGGGACTAGCGGAGCCTACGAGCAGTACTTC. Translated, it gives CATMGTSGAYEQYF.

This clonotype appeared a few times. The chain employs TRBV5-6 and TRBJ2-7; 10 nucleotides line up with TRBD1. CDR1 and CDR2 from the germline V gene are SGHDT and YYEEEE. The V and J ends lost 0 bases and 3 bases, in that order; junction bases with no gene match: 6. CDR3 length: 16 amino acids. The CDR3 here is CASSLVGTGVIYEQYF. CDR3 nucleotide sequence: TGTGCCAGCAGCTTGGTTGGGACAGGGGTTATCTACGAGCAGTACTTC.

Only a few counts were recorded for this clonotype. The CDR3 DNA is TGTGCCAGCAGCCAAGAAATATGGGGTTCCTATAATTCACCCCTCCACTTT. This gives the protein CASSQEIWGSYNSPLHF. The J gene is TRBJ1-6, the V gene TRBV3-1, with no clear D. There are 17 residues in the CDR3. Germline-derived CDR1 and CDR2 are LGHDT and YNNKEL (reference sequence). Trimming stripped 0 bases from V and 1 base from J, with 10 bases between.

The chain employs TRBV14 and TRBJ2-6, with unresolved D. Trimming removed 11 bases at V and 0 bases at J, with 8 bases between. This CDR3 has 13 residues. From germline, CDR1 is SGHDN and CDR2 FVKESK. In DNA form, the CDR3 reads TGTGCCCGCCGCCACTCTGGGGCCAACGTCCTGACTTTC. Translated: CARRHSGANVLTF. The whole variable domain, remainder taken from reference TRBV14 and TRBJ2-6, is EAGVTQFPSHSVIEKGQTVTLRCDPISGHDNLYWYRRVMGKEIKFLLHFVKESKQDESGMPNNRFLAERTGGTYSTLKVQPAELEDSGVYFCARRHSGANVLTFGAGSRLTVL.

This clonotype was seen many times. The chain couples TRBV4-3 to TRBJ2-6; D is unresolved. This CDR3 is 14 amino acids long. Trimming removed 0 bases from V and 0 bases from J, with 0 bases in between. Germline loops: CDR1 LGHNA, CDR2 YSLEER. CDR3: CASSQDSGANVLTF. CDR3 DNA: TGCGCCAGCAGCCAAGACTCTGGGGCCAACGTCCTGACTTTC.

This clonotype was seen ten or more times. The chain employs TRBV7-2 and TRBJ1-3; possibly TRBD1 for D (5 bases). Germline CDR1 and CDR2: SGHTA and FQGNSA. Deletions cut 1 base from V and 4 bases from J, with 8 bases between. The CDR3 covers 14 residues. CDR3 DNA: TGTGCCAGCAGCTTAGGCGGGGCAGGAAACACCATATATTTT. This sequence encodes CASSLGGAGNTIYF.

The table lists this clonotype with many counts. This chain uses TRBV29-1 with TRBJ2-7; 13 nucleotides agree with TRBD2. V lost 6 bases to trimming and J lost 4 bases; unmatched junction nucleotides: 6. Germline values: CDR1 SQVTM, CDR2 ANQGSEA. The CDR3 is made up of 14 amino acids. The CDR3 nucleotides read TGCAGCGTCTCCGGACTAGCGGGGGAATACGAGCAGTACTTC. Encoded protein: CSVSGLAGEYEQYF.

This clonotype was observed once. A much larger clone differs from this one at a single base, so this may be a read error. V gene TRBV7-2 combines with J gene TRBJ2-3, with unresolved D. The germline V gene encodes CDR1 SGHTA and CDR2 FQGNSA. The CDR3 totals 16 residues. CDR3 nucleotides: TGTGCCAGCGGCTTGGGGTATCCGCCCCGGGCAGATACGCAGTATTTT. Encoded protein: CASGLGYPPRADTQYF.

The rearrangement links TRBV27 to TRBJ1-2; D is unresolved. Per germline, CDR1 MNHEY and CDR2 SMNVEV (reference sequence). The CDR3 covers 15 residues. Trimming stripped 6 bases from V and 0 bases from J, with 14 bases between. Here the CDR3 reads CASREDAHTNYGYTF. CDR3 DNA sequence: TGTGCCAGCAGGGAGGACGCACACACTAACTATGGCTACACCTTC.